This TCR beta chain came from a study of T cells in Graves' hyperthyroidism and ophthalmopathy. This CDR3 is built from 14 residues. Germline trimming cut 4 bases from V and 5 bases from J; bases unmatched to any gene: 6. Looked up from germline, CDR1 is ENHRY and CDR2 is SYGVKD. Patients were excluded because of uncontrolled infection, other autoimmune disease, pregnancy or lactation. From more than 9.5 ml of fresh peripheral blood, PBMCs were isolated. Researchers amplified the TCR beta CDR3 regions from RNA transcripts. The study used the HTBI primer set for a first-round RT-PCR of the TCR CDR3. One entry per CDR3 protein results from TCRdb running MiXCR on the multiplex PCR reads. This table holds around 700,000 distinct CDR3 sequences, under 20% found once.

What was sequenced was blood. The chain has TRBV10-3 and TRBJ2-3, with 7 bases identical to TRBD1. This receptor was obtained from a woman aged 50 to 65 with Graves' hyperthyroidism that later progressed to Graves' ophthalmopathy. The DNA of the CDR3 is TGTGCCATCAGTGGAAGACAGGGCGGAGATACGCAGTATTTT. Protein sequence: CAISGRQGGDTQYF.